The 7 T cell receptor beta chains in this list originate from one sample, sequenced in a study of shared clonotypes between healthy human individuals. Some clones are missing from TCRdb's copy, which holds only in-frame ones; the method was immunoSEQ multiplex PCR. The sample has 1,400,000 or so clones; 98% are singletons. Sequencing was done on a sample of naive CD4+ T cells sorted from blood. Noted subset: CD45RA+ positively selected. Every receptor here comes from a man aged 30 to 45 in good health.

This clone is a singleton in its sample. The CDR3 nucleotides read TGTGCCAGCACACTCCAGGGTGCCAAAAACATTCAGTACTTC. Translation: CASTLQGAKNIQYF. The chain links TRBV6-1 to TRBJ2-4; D possibly corresponds to TRBD1 (5 bases). This CDR3 has 14 residues. Trimming shortened V by 7 bases and J by 1 base, and 11 bases separated the two germline ends. Germline V CDR1 and CDR2: MNHNS, SASEGT.

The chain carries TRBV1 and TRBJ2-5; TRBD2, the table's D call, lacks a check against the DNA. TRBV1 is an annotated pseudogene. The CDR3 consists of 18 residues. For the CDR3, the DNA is TGCACCAGCAGCCAAGAACATCTTCTGGCTAGCGGGGTTCCGGCCCAGTACTTC. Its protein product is CTSSQEHLLASGVPAQYF.

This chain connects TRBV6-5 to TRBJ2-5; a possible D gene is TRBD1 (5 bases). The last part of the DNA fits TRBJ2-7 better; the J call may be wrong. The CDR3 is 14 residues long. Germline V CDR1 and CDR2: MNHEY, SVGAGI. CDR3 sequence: CASSYQGLPYEQYF. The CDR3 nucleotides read TGTGCCAGCAGTTATCAGGGTCTACCCTACGAGCAGTACTTC.

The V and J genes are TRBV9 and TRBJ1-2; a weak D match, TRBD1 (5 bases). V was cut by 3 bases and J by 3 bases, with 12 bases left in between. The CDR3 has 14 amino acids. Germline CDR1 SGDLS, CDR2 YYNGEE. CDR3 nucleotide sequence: TGTGCCAGCAGCGAGGGGCAGAACTACTATGGCTACACCTTC. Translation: CASSEGQNYYGYTF.

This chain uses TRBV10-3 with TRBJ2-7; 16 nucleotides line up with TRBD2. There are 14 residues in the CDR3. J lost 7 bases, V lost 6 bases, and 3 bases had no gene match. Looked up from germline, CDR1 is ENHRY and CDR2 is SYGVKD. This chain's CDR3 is CAIRGLAGGREQYF. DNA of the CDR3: TGTGCCATCAGGGGACTAGCGGGAGGGAGGGAGCAGTACTTC.

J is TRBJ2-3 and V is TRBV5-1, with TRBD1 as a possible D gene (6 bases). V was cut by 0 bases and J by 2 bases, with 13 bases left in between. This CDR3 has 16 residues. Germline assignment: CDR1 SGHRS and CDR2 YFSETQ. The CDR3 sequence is CASSLAVAGVTDTQYF. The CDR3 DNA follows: TGCGCCAGCAGCTTGGCCGTCGCAGGGGTCACAGATACGCAGTATTTT.

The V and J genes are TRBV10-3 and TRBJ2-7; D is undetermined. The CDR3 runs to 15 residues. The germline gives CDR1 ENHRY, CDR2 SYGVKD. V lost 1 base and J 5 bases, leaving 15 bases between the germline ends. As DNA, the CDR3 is TGTGCCATCAGTGAGTTTAAGGGTCTGACCCACGAGCAGTACTTC. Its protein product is CAISEFKGLTHEQYF.